The present T cell receptor (beta chain) was sequenced within a study of response to subunit inactivated influenza vaccine. Overall study results and limits: Authors proposed each seasonal influenza vaccination draws in few new T cells.

A single record per CDR3 protein comes from TCRdb applying MiXCR to the RT-PCR reads. The sample lists 450,000 to 700,000 distinct CDR3 sequences; about 14% were seen once. As to this clonotype: Its target is not known.

The source is a middle-aged man who received an inactivated influenza vaccine. This material consisted of PBMCs from blood, taken approximately 13 days after vaccination.

CDR3 nucleotides: TGTGCCAGCAGTCCCGTCTCGGCCTATGTGGGGCAGTTCTTC. This encodes CASSPVSAYVGQFF. The chain has TRBV12-3 or TRBV12-4 and TRBJ2-1; D uncertain. The CDR3 length is 14 residues. V lost 5 bases and J 12 bases, leaving 20 bases between the germline ends.